This T cell receptor beta chain was recorded in a study of T cells in Graves' hyperthyroidism and ophthalmopathy. CDR3 length: 16 amino acids. Trimming removed 3 bases from V and 8 bases from J; junction bases left unmatched: 7. Looked up from germline, CDR1 is LNHDA and CDR2 is SQIVND (reference sequence). RNA transcripts served as the template for amplifying TCR beta CDR3 regions. Primed by the HTBI set, a first-round RT-PCR was run on the TCR CDR3. TCRdb reprocessed the multiplex PCR reads with MiXCR, giving one entry per CDR3 protein. The table records about 560,000 distinct CDR3 sequences, approximately 16% of them present only once. Only a few counts were recorded for this clonotype.

This clonotype originated in a woman in her late teens or twenties with Graves' hyperthyroidism. The chain joins TRBV19 to TRBJ1-6; 10 bases agree with TRBD1. Material: blood. The chain's CDR3 is CASSMDRGKGDSPLHF. The CDR3 DNA reads TGTGCCAGTAGTATGGACAGGGGGAAAGGGGATTCACCCCTCCACTTT.